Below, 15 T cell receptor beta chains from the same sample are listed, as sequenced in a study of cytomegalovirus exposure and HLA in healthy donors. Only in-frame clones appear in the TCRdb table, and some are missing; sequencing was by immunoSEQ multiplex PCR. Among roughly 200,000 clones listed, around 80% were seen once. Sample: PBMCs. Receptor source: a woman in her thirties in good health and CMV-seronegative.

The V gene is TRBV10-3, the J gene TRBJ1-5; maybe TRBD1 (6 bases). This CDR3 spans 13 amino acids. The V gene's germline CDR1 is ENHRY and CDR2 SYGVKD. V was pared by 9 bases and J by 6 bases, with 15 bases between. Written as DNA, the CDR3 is TGTGCCATAGAACAGGGTAGGAGTCAGCCCCAGCATTTT. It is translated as CAIEQGRSQPQHF.

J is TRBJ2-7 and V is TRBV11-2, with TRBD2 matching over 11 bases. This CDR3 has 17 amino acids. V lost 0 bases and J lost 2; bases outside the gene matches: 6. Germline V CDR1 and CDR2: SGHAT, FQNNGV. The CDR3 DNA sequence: TGTGCCAGCAGCTTAGATTCCGCTAGCGGGGGGCCCTACGAGCAGTACTTC. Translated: CASSLDSASGGPYEQYF.

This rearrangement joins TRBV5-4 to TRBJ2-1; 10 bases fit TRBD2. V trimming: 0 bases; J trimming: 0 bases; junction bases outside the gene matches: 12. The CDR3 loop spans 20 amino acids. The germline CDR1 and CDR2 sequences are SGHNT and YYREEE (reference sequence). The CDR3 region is CASSLGGAGGPISSYNEQFF. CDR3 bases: TGTGCCAGCAGCTTGGGTGGAGCGGGAGGGCCGATCTCCTCCTACAATGAGCAGTTCTTC.

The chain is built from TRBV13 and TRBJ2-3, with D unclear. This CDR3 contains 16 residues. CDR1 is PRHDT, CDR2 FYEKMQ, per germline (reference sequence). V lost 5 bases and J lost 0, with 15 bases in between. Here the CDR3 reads CASSAASRLSTDTQYF. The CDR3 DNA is TGTGCCAGCAGCGCCGCCTCGCGACTTAGCACAGATACGCAGTATTTT.

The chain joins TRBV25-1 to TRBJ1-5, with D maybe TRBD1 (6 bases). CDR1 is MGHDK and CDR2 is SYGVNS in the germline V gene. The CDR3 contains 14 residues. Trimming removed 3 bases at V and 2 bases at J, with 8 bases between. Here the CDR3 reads CASSDRGGNQPQHF. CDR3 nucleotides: TGTGCCAGCAGTGACAGGGGCGGCAATCAGCCCCAGCATTTT.

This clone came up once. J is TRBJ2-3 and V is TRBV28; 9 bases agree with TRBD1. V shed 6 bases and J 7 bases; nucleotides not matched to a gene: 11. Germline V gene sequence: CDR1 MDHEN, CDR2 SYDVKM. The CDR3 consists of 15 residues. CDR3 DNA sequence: TGTGCCAGCAGGCAAACAGGGGGCGCGGGGAATACGCAGTATTTT. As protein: CASRQTGGAGNTQYF.

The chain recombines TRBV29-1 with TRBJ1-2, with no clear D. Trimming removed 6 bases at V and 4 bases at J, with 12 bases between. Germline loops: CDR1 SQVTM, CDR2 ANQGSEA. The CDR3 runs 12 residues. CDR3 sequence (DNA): TGCAGCGTCACAACTGACATCTATGGCTACACCTTC. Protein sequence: CSVTTDIYGYTF.

The CDR3 DNA is TGTGCCACCCGGACAGACCAAAGCTCCTACGAGCAGTACTTC. Amino acids: CATRTDQSSYEQYF. The gene calls are TRBV15 and TRBJ2-7; TRBD1 is a possible D gene (6 bases). Trimming cost V 8 bases and J 0 bases, with 14 bases left between them. The germline V gene has CDR1 LNHNV and CDR2 YYDKDF (reference sequence). This CDR3 region has 14 residues.

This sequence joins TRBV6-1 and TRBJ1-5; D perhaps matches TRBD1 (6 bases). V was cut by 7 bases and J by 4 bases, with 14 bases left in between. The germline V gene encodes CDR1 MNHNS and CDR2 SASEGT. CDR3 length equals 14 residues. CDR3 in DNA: TGTGCCAGCACTGTAACAGGGCGGAATCAGCCCCAGCATTTT. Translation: CASTVTGRNQPQHF.

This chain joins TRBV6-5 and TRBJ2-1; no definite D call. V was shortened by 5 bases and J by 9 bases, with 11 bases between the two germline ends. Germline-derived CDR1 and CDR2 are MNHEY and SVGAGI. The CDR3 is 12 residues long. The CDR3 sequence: CASSQPVGEQFF. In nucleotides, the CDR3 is TGTGCCAGCAGTCAACCGGTTGGTGAGCAGTTCTTC.

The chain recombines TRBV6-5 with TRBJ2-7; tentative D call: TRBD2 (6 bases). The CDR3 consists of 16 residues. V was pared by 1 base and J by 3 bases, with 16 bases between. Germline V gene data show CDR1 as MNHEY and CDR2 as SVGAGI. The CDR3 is CASSYFRGGKNYEQYF. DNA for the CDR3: TGTGCCAGCAGTTACTTTCGCGGCGGGAAGAACTACGAGCAGTACTTC.

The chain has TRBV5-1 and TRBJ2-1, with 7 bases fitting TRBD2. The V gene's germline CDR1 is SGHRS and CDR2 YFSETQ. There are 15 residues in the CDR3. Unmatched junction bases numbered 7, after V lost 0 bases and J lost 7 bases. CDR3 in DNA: TGCGCCAGCAGCTTGGATGTGATGGGAGGGAATGAGCAGTTCTTC. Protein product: CASSLDVMGGNEQFF. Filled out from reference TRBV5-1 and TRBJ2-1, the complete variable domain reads KAGVTQTPRYLIKTRGQQVTLSCSPISGHRSVSWYQQTPGQGLQFLFEYFSETQRNKGNFPGRFSGRQFSNSRSEMNVSTLELGDSALYLCASSLDVMGGNEQFFGPGTRLTVL.

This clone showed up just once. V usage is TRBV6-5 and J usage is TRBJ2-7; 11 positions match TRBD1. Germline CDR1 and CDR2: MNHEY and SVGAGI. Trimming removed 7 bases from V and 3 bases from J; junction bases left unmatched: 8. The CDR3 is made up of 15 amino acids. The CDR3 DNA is TGTGCCAGCACCCCCGCGGGGACAGGGGGCTACGAGCAGTACTTC. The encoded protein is CASTPAGTGGYEQYF.

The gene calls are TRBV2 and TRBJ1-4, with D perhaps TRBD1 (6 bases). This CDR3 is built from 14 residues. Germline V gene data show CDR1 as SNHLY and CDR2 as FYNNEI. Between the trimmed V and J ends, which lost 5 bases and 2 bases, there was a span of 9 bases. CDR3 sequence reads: CASSYRATNEKLFF. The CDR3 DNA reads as TGTGCCAGCAGTTACAGGGCTACTAATGAAAAACTGTTTTTT.

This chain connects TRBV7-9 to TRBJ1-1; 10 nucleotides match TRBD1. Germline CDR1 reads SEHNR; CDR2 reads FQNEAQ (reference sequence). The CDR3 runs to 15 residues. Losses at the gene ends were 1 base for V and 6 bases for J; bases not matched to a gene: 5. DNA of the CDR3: TGTGCCAGCAGCTTAGGGACAGGGGGGGTAGCTGAAGCTTTCTTT. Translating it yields CASSLGTGGVAEAFF.